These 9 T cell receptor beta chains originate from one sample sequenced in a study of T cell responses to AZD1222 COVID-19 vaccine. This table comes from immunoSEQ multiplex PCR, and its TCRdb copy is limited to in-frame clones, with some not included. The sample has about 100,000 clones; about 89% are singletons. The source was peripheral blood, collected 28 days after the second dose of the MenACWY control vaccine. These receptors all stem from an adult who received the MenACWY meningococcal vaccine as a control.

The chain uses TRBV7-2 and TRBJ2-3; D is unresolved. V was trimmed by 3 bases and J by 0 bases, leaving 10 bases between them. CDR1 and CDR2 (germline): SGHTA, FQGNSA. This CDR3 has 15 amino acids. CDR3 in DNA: TGTGCCAGCAGCTTGCGGTGGTCTAGCACAGATACGCAGTATTTT. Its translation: CASSLRWSSTDTQYF.

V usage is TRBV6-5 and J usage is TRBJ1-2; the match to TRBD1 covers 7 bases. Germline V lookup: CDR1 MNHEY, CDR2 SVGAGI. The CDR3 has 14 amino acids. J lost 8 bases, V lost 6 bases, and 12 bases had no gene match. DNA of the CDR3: TGTGCCAGCAGGGGGCAGGGGGGCCTGGGAGGCTACACCTTC. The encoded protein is CASRGQGGLGGYTF.

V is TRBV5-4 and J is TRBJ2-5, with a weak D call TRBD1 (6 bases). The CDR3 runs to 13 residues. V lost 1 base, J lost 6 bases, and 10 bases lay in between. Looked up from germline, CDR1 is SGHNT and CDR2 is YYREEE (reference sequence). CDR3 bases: TGTGCCAGCAGCTTGATAGGGGGACAGACCCAGTACTTC. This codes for CASSLIGGQTQYF.

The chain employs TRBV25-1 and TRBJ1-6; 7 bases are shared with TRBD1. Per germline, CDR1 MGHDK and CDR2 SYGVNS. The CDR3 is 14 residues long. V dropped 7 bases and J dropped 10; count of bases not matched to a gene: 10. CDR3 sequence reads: CASTLTGIGSPLHF. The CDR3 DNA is TGTGCCAGCACCCTGACAGGGATAGGATCACCCCTCCACTTT.

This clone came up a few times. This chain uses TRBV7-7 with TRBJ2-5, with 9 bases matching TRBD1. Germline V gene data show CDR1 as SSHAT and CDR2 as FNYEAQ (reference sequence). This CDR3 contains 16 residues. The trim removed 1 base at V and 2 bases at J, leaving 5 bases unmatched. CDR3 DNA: TGTGCCAGCAGCTTAGGTACAGGGGGCGATCAAGAGACCCAGTACTTC. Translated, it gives CASSLGTGGDQETQYF.

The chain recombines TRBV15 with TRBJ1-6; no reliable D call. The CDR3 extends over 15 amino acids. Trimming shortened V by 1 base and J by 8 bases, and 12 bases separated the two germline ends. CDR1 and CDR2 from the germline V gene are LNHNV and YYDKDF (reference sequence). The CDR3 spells CATSRGPGVDSPLHF. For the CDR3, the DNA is TGTGCCACCAGCAGAGGGCCGGGCGTAGATTCACCCCTCCACTTT.

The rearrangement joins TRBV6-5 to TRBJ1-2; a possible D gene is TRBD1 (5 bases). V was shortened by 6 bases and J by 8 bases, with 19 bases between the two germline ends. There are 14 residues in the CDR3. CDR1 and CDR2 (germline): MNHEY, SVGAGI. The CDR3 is CASSQGTPAFGYTF. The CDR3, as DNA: TGTGCCAGCAGCCAAGGGACTCCAGCCTTCGGCTACACCTTC.

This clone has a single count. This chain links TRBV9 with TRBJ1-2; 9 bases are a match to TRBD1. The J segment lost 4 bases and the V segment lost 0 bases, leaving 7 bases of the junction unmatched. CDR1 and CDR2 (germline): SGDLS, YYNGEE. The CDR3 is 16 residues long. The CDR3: CASSVGTGDPLYGYTF. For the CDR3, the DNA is TGTGCCAGCAGCGTAGGGACAGGGGATCCCCTCTATGGCTACACCTTC.

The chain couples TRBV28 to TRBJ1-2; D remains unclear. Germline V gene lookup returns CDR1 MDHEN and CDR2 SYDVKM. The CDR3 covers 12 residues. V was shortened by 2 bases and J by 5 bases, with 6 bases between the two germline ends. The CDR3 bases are TGTGCCAGCAGTTTACAGGCTTATGGCTACACCTTC. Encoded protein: CASSLQAYGYTF.